The 20 T cell receptor beta chains below come from one sample, sequenced in a study of Ad26.COV2.S vaccination and SARS-CoV-2 variants. Clones were read by immunoSEQ multiplex PCR, and TCRdb kept only the in-frame ones, dropping some. The sample lists around 350,000 clones, about 88% occurring once. Sample treatment: around 19 received Ad26.COV2.S at low or high dose, single or two shots; 5 received placebo; per-sample allocation not given. Day 63 after the first injection of vaccine or placebo was the sampling time. This material consisted of peripheral blood, taken in a trial of Ad26.COV2.S vaccine versus placebo. The receptors shown here come from a person between 18 and 65 years old who received the Ad26.COV2.S COVID-19 vaccine or a placebo.

Here the CDR3 reads CASSQVAGQGAGYTF. DNA for the CDR3: TGTGCCAGCAGCCAAGTGGCGGGGCAGGGGGCCGGCTACACCTTC. The V call is TRBV14, the J call TRBJ1-2; 8 nucleotides agree with TRBD1. V shed 1 base, J shed 8 bases, and the junction held 9 bases outside the gene matches. Germline CDR1 reads SGHDN; CDR2 reads FVKESK. The CDR3 loop spans 15 amino acids.

V gene TRBV5-1 combines with J gene TRBJ1-1; TRBD1 matches 9 bases. Germline values: CDR1 SGHRS, CDR2 YFSETQ. V gave up 4 bases and J gave up 10 bases; unmatched junction bases: 11. This CDR3 has 14 amino acids. In nucleotides, the CDR3 is TGCGCCAGCAGCCCACTCCCGGGACAGGGACCAGCTTTCTTT. It encodes CASSPLPGQGPAFF.

This clone was seen once. The V call is TRBV10-3, the J call TRBJ2-3; no firm D call. CDR1 ENHRY and CDR2 SYGVKD come from the germline V gene. V was pared by 0 bases and J by 0 bases, with 13 bases between. This CDR3 comprises 17 residues. Written as DNA, the CDR3 is TGTGCCATCAGTGAGTCGCAGACCTCCTCTAGCACAGATACGCAGTATTTT. It translates to CAISESQTSSSTDTQYF.

The CDR3 coding sequence is TGTGCCAGCTCACTAGAAGTCCCCCGCCCCGGCTCCGAGCAGTACTTC. It translates to CASSLEVPRPGSEQYF. This chain joins TRBV18 and TRBJ2-7; D is uncertain. The CDR3 is 16 amino acids. Germline V gene sequence: CDR1 KGHSH, CDR2 LQKENI. Trimming shortened V by 4 bases and J by 6 bases, and 22 bases separated the two germline ends.

The V call is TRBV29-1, the J call TRBJ2-2, with D hard to call. The CDR3 runs to 11 residues. CDR1 and CDR2 from the germline V gene are SQVTM and ANQGSEA. Trimming pared 4 bases from V and 5 bases from J, leaving 5 bases between. CDR3 bases: TGCAGCGTTGCATCTACCGGGGAGCTGTTTTTT. This encodes CSVASTGELFF.

The J gene is TRBJ2-1, the V gene TRBV5-1; 14 positions agree with TRBD2. The CDR3 runs 18 residues. Trimming at V came to 4 bases and at J to 0 bases, leaving 6 bases not matched to a gene. CDR1 and CDR2 from the germline V gene are SGHRS and YFSETQ. The CDR3 DNA sequence: TGCGCCAGCAGCGAACGACTAGCGGGGGGGAGCTCCTACAATGAGCAGTTCTTC. Protein product: CASSERLAGGSSYNEQFF. The whole variable domain, remainder taken from reference TRBV5-1 and TRBJ2-1, is KAGVTQTPRYLIKTRGQQVTLSCSPISGHRSVSWYQQTPGQGLQFLFEYFSETQRNKGNFPGRFSGRQFSNSRSEMNVSTLELGDSALYLCASSERLAGGSSYNEQFFGPGTRLTVL.

To note about this clone: The sample holds other DNA sequences that translate to the same CDR3. The V call is TRBV5-1, the J call TRBJ2-5; TRBD1 aligns across 7 bases. The V gene's germline CDR1 is SGHRS and CDR2 YFSETQ. The CDR3 is 14 amino acids. After removal of 4 bases from V and 2 bases from J, the junction contained 5 bases not matched to a gene. The CDR3 spells CASSLGTVQETQYF. CDR3 nucleotides: TGCGCCAGCAGCCTGGGGACAGTTCAAGAGACCCAGTACTTC.

About this clone itself: At one end, the junction sequence differs from germline, possibly due to a read error. V is TRBV7-2 and J is TRBJ2-1; a weak D match, TRBD2 (5 bases). The CDR3 has 14 residues. Germline V lookup: CDR1 SGHTA, CDR2 FQGNSA. The DNA for the CDR3 is TGTGCCAGCAGTTTAGGACTTGTGATCAATGAGCAGTTCTTC. Its translation is CASSLGLVINEQFF.

This chain connects TRBV19 to TRBJ2-2; TRBD1 is a possible D gene (5 bases). The ends were cut back, 3 bases at V and 4 bases at J, with 9 bases in the middle. The CDR3 has 14 amino acids. The germline V gene encodes CDR1 LNHDA and CDR2 SQIVND (reference sequence). The CDR3 region is CASSIGRVTGELFF. In nucleotides, the CDR3 is TGTGCCAGTAGTATCGGCAGGGTCACCGGGGAGCTGTTTTTT.

The chain links TRBV7-2 to TRBJ2-3; D is possibly TRBD2 (6 bases). Trimming stripped 3 bases from V and 2 bases from J, with 15 bases between. The CDR3 extends over 16 amino acids. Germline V lookup: CDR1 SGHTA, CDR2 FQGNSA. This CDR3 reads CASSFGSGRSTDTQYF. For the CDR3, the DNA is TGTGCCAGCAGCTTTGGTAGCGGAAGATCCACAGATACGCAGTATTTT.

This clone occurred once. The rearrangement uses TRBV28 and TRBJ2-7; 8 bases fit TRBD1. There are 14 residues in the CDR3. Germline V gene data show CDR1 as MDHEN and CDR2 as SYDVKM. The V and J ends lost 5 bases and 2 bases, in that order; junction bases with no gene match: 5. The DNA for the CDR3 is TGTGCCAGCAGTCTGGGACAGGCGACCTACGAGCAGTACTTC. It yields the protein CASSLGQATYEQYF. The whole variable domain, remainder taken from reference TRBV28 and TRBJ2-7, is DVKVTQSSRYLVKRTGEKVFLECVQDMDHENMFWYRQDPGLGLRLIYFSYDVKMKEKGDIPEGYSVSREKKERFSLILESASTNQTSMYLCASSLGQATYEQYFGPGTRLTVT.

The chain links TRBV7-9 to TRBJ1-2; D unclear. In germline, CDR1 is SEHNR, CDR2 FQNEAQ (reference sequence). This CDR3 has 13 residues. Trimming left V 1 base short and J 2 bases short, with 5 bases between. CDR3 region: CASSLGVNYGYTF. CDR3 sequence (DNA): TGTGCCAGCAGCTTAGGTGTGAACTATGGCTACACCTTC.

The chain is built from TRBV6-6 and TRBJ1-6; D perhaps matches TRBD1 (5 bases). Trimming removed 2 bases from V and 9 bases from J, with 17 bases in between. Germline assignment: CDR1 MNHNY and CDR2 SVGAGI (reference sequence). This CDR3 contains 16 residues. The CDR3 here is CASSYGLEGLGSPLHF. The CDR3 DNA sequence: TGTGCCAGCAGTTACGGTTTGGAGGGGCTGGGTTCACCCCTCCACTTT.

This clone was counted ten times or more. V and J are TRBV12-3 or TRBV12-4 and TRBJ1-2; D remains unclear. Trimming removed 3 bases at V and 0 bases at J, with 5 bases between. The CDR3 loop spans 13 amino acids. Here the CDR3 DNA reads TGTGCCAGCAGTTTGACATCTAACTATGGCTACACCTTC. It translates to CASSLTSNYGYTF.

The gene calls are TRBV5-4 and TRBJ2-1; 13 bases are shared with TRBD2. The CDR3 loop spans 16 amino acids. The trim removed 0 bases at V and 8 bases at J, leaving 5 bases unmatched. Germline V CDR1 and CDR2: SGHNT, YYREEE (reference sequence). The CDR3 loop reads CASSLAGTSGVDEQFF. CDR3 nucleotide sequence: TGTGCCAGCAGCTTGGCCGGGACTAGCGGGGTGGATGAGCAGTTCTTC.

The chain uses TRBV4-3 and TRBJ1-5; D not resolved. From germline, CDR1 is LGHNA and CDR2 YSLEER. The CDR3 is 13 amino acids. V was cut by 2 bases and J by 7 bases, with 9 bases left in between. Here the CDR3 DNA reads TGCGCCAGCAGCCAATTGATCGGCCAGCCCCAGCATTTT. It yields the protein CASSQLIGQPQHF.

This rearrangement joins TRBV11-2 to TRBJ2-1; no firm D call. The germline gives CDR1 SGHAT, CDR2 FQNNGV. Trimming removed 1 base from V and 1 base from J, with 2 bases in between. This CDR3 spans 13 amino acids. The CDR3 sequence: CASSLGSYNEQFF. In DNA, the CDR3 is TGTGCCAGCAGCTTAGGGTCCTACAATGAGCAGTTCTTC.

This clone showed up just a few times. The rearrangement joins TRBV11-3 to TRBJ2-2, with TRBD2 identical over 12 bases. CDR1 and CDR2 from the germline V gene are SGHNT and YENEEA. V lost 5 bases, J lost 7 bases, and 8 bases stayed unmatched. This CDR3 spans 16 amino acids. The DNA for the CDR3 is TGTGCCAGCAGCCCTAGACTAGCGGGAGCTGGCGGGGAGCTGTTTTTT. Its translation is CASSPRLAGAGGELFF.

This clone was seen a handful of times. The V gene is TRBV7-2, the J gene TRBJ1-6; 7 bases line up with TRBD1. J was trimmed by 7 bases and V by 4 bases; bases with no gene match: 4. In germline, CDR1 is SGHTA, CDR2 FQGNSA. The CDR3 is made up of 14 amino acids. Here the CDR3 DNA reads TGTGCCAGCAGCTCAGGGGGAAGGAATTCACCCCTCCACTTT. The encoded protein is CASSSGGRNSPLHF.

A single count supports this clone. The chain is built from TRBV28 and TRBJ2-3; D possibly corresponds to TRBD2 (6 bases). The CDR3 has 15 amino acids. With 3 bases removed from V and 6 bases from J, the gap between germline ends came to 16 bases. Germline CDR1 reads MDHEN; CDR2 reads SYDVKM. The DNA of the CDR3 is TGTGCCAGCAGTTTTTACGGGAGTGCAAGCGATACGCAGTATTTT. It encodes CASSFYGSASDTQYF. Complete variable domain (other parts from reference TRBV28 and TRBJ2-3): DVKVTQSSRYLVKRTGEKVFLECVQDMDHENMFWYRQDPGLGLRLIYFSYDVKMKEKGDIPEGYSVSREKKERFSLILESASTNQTSMYLCASSFYGSASDTQYFGPGTRLTVL.